The 28 T cell receptor beta chains below were found in one sample sequenced in a study of cytomegalovirus exposure and HLA in healthy donors (dated by TCRdb to 2016 to 2017). To prepare the library, the immunoSEQ multiplex PCR assay was applied. A mixture of 60 forward primers for TCR Vbeta segments and 13 reverse primers for TCR Jbeta segments was used in the multiplex PCR. As stored in TCRdb, this immuneACCESS dataset retains in-frame rearrangements with V and J assigned. A fraction of the clones does not appear; measured against another copy, unresolved V genes explain less than half of the discrepancy, and the remainder lacks a known reason. This sample has 130,000 or so clones in its table, and around nine tenths of those were observed once. About 5% of the sample rests with the top ten. The sample consisted of PBMCs. The receptors originated from a woman in her thirties in good health and CMV-seronegative.

The CDR3 region has the DNA TGTGCCAGCAGCGCCCAGGGTCCACTCAACGAGCAGTACTTC. Its protein is CASSAQGPLNEQYF. The chain employs TRBV13 and TRBJ2-7, with TRBD1 as a possible D gene (5 bases). The CDR3 length is 14 residues. Germline V gene data show CDR1 as PRHDT and CDR2 as FYEKMQ (reference sequence). The V end lost 5 bases, the J end lost 5 bases, and 16 bases lay between the germline ends.

This sequence joins TRBV30 and TRBJ2-1, with 9 bases lining up with TRBD1. V was pared by 1 base and J by 3 bases, with 16 bases of the junction left unmatched. Looked up from germline, CDR1 is GTSNPN and CDR2 is SVGIG (reference sequence). The CDR3 loop spans 19 amino acids. The CDR3 is CAWSALEGGQGISYNEQFF. CDR3 bases: TGTGCCTGGAGTGCACTAGAAGGGGGACAGGGAATAAGCTACAATGAGCAGTTCTTC.

The gene calls are TRBV2 and TRBJ1-6, with TRBD1 as a possible D gene (5 bases). Per the germline V gene, CDR1 is SNHLY and CDR2 is FYNNEI. Trimming took 7 bases from V and 7 from J, leaving 14 bases between them. This CDR3 has 14 residues. CDR3 nucleotide sequence: TGTGCCAGCATGGGGACGGAGGGGAATTCACCCCTCCACTTT. Residues: CASMGTEGNSPLHF. The full variable domain, completed using reference TRBV2 and TRBJ1-6, is EPEVTQTPSHQVTQMGQEVILRCVPISNHLYFYWYRQILGQKVEFLVSFYNNEISEKSEIFDDQFSVERPDGSNFTLKIRSTKLEDSAMYFCASMGTEGNSPLHFGNGTRLTVT.

This rearrangement joins TRBV28 to TRBJ2-7, with 10 bases that match TRBD1. The CDR3 has 12 residues. J lost 3 bases, V lost 10 bases, and 3 bases had no gene match. CDR1 and CDR2 from the germline V gene are MDHEN and SYDVKM. Here the CDR3 reads CAIRDRGYEQYF. CDR3 DNA: TGTGCCATCCGGGACAGGGGCTACGAGCAGTACTTC.

The rearrangement links TRBV5-1 to TRBJ2-7, with 7 bases matching TRBD2. V dropped 0 bases and J dropped 4; count of bases not matched to a gene: 1. The CDR3 spans 13 residues. Per germline, CDR1 SGHRS and CDR2 YFSETQ. The chain's CDR3 is CASSLGTRYEQYF. CDR3 coding DNA: TGCGCCAGCAGCTTGGGGACTAGATACGAGCAGTACTTC.

The rearrangement joins TRBV30 to TRBJ2-1; D not resolved. Trimming stripped 1 base from V and 7 bases from J, with 5 bases between. Germline V gene lookup returns CDR1 GTSNPN and CDR2 SVGIG (reference sequence). The CDR3 sequence is 11 residues long. In nucleotides, the CDR3 is TGTGCCTGGAGTGATCTAAATGAGCAGTTCTTC. Protein: CAWSDLNEQFF.

This clone has just one count. V is TRBV18 and J is TRBJ2-7; TRBD2 matches 13 bases. The V and J ends lost 1 base and 1 base, in that order; junction bases with no gene match: 1. CDR3 size: 16 residues. Per germline, CDR1 KGHSH and CDR2 LQKENI. The CDR3 nucleotides are TGTGCCAGCTCACCACGGGGACTAGCGGGGTCCTACGAGCAGTACTTC. This gives the protein CASSPRGLAGSYEQYF.

The chain carries TRBV4-1 and TRBJ1-6; tentative D call: TRBD1 (6 bases). Per the germline V gene, CDR1 is MGHRA and CDR2 is YSYEKL. The CDR3 sequence is 18 residues long. Trimming left V 0 bases short and J 9 bases short, with 21 bases between. CDR3 protein: CASSQDWKQGVSGSPLHF. The DNA for the CDR3 is TGCGCCAGCAGCCAAGATTGGAAACAGGGCGTCTCGGGTTCACCCCTCCACTTT.

The chain is built from TRBV6-5 and TRBJ2-5; D is uncertain. The V and J ends lost 6 bases and 7 bases respectively, with 15 bases between them. CDR3 size: 13 residues. CDR1 MNHEY and CDR2 SVGAGI come from the germline V gene. Here the CDR3 DNA reads TGTGCCAGCAGGTTAAGTGAAGCGAGGACCCAGTACTTC. It translates to CASRLSEARTQYF.

This clone was observed a single time. J is TRBJ1-6 and V is TRBV25-1, with a weak D call TRBD1 (6 bases). The CDR3 length is 15 residues. Germline-derived CDR1 and CDR2 are MGHDK and SYGVNS. Trimming took 2 bases from V and 7 from J, leaving 12 bases between them. This chain's CDR3 is CASSELGRGNSPLHF. CDR3 DNA: TGTGCCAGCAGTGAACTGGGCAGGGGCAATTCACCCCTCCACTTT.

CDR3 coding DNA: TGTGCCAGCAGCTTGGGTAGGCAGGGGGTTAGGGAGCAGTACTTC. Translation gives CASSLGRQGVREQYF. This rearrangement joins TRBV5-4 to TRBJ2-7; 7 bases map to TRBD1. This CDR3 contains 15 residues. Germline V gene lookup returns CDR1 SGHNT and CDR2 YYREEE (reference sequence). J lost 7 bases, V lost 0 bases, and 10 bases had no gene match.

DNA for the CDR3: TGTGCCAGCAGTTCACCTACTACCGGCTATGGCTACACCTTC. Translation: CASSSPTTGYGYTF. The chain couples TRBV28 to TRBJ1-2; D gene ambiguous. The CDR3 is 14 residues long. Trimming cost V 4 bases and J 4 bases, with 13 bases left between them. Germline V CDR1 and CDR2: MDHEN, SYDVKM.

The chain has TRBV10-3 and TRBJ2-7; TRBD1 aligns across 9 bases. The germline V gene has CDR1 ENHRY and CDR2 SYGVKD. The J segment lost 6 bases and the V segment lost 8 bases, leaving 11 bases of the junction unmatched. The length of the CDR3 is 14 residues. For the CDR3, the DNA is TGTGCCATCTCAGACCGGGACAGGGTGGGCGAGCAGTACTTC. Translation gives CAISDRDRVGEQYF.

The V and J genes are TRBV7-2 and TRBJ2-7; D gene unclear. This CDR3 has 17 residues. Trimming removed 1 base at V and 1 base at J, with 17 bases between. Germline V gene data show CDR1 as SGHTA and CDR2 as FQGNSA. The CDR3 DNA reads TGTGCCAGCAGCTTAGAGCCGCCGCCCGGTACGTCCTACGAGCAGTACTTC. It yields the protein CASSLEPPPGTSYEQYF.

The rearrangement uses TRBV2 and TRBJ2-7; tentative D call: TRBD2 (5 bases). Trimming cost V 4 bases and J 2 bases, with 15 bases left between them. This CDR3 spans 15 amino acids. Germline CDR1 reads SNHLY; CDR2 reads FYNNEI. The DNA of the CDR3 is TGTGCCAGCAGTGTACTAGGGCGGAGCGCCTACGAGCAGTACTTC. Protein product: CASSVLGRSAYEQYF.

The CDR3 DNA reads TGTGCCAGCAGTTCCCACACAAACTATGGCTACACCTTC. Translating it yields CASSSHTNYGYTF. The gene calls are TRBV6-6 and TRBJ1-2; D is undetermined. CDR3 length equals 13 residues. V lost 4 bases, J lost 2 bases, and 8 bases lay in between. In germline, CDR1 is MNHNY, CDR2 SVGAGI (reference sequence).

The chain links TRBV7-2 to TRBJ1-4, with 7 positions matching TRBD1. Germline V gene sequence: CDR1 SGHTA, CDR2 FQGNSA. V shed 3 bases, J shed 4 bases, and the junction held 5 bases outside the gene matches. The CDR3 has 15 residues. The CDR3 region has the DNA TGTGCCAGCAGCTTGGAGACAGGGTTTAATGAAAAACTGTTTTTT. It yields the protein CASSLETGFNEKLFF.

This chain links TRBV29-1 with TRBJ1-2; TRBD1 might be the D (5 bases). CDR1 and CDR2 from the germline V gene are SQVTM and ANQGSEA. The CDR3 totals 15 residues. Trimming removed 3 bases from V and 5 bases from J, with 19 bases in between. The CDR3 region is CSVDRGGVKGYGYTF. The CDR3, as DNA: TGCAGCGTTGACCGGGGGGGGGTCAAGGGGTATGGCTACACCTTC.

This sequence joins TRBV5-4 and TRBJ1-4; 8 bases fit TRBD1. V was clipped by 4 bases and J by 8 bases; unmatched bases: 7. Looked up from germline, CDR1 is SGHNT and CDR2 is YYREEE (reference sequence). The CDR3 sequence is 14 residues long. CDR3 bases: TGTGCCAGCAGCCTCGACAGGGGAGGAGAAAAACTGTTTTTT. As protein: CASSLDRGGEKLFF.

The gene calls are TRBV2 and TRBJ2-5; TRBD1 might be the D (5 bases). The DNA end is more similar to TRBJ2-7, so the J call may be wrong. Germline assignment: CDR1 SNHLY and CDR2 FYNNEI. The CDR3 contains 14 residues. CDR3 in amino acids: CASTDRGPYYEQYF. The DNA for the CDR3 is TGTGCCAGCACCGATAGGGGCCCCTACTACGAGCAGTACTTC.

The rearrangement joins TRBV10-1 to TRBJ1-1; D is perhaps TRBD1 (6 bases). Looked up from germline, CDR1 is WNHNN and CDR2 is SYGVQD (reference sequence). The V and J ends lost 3 bases and 3 bases respectively, with 14 bases between them. CDR3 size: 15 residues. CDR3 in DNA: TGCGCCAGCAGTGATCGGGGGGCGGCGGACACTGAAGCTTTCTTT. Protein sequence: CASSDRGAADTEAFF.

The chain is built from TRBV28 and TRBJ1-1; D might be TRBD1 (6 bases). The V gene lost 3 bases and the J gene lost 5 bases, with 19 bases spanning the gap. Germline V gives CDR1 MDHEN, CDR2 SYDVKM. This CDR3 is built from 16 residues. The CDR3 region is CASSFDLGGARTEAFF. The CDR3 nucleotides read TGTGCCAGCAGTTTTGATTTAGGGGGGGCAAGGACTGAAGCTTTCTTT.

This clone occurred once. The chain combines TRBV28 with TRBJ2-3, with TRBD2 matching over 8 bases. CDR3 size: 20 residues. V was clipped by 4 bases and J by 1 base; unmatched bases: 19. Germline assignment: CDR1 MDHEN and CDR2 SYDVKM. This chain's CDR3 is CASSWGGRSSGIICTDTQYF. CDR3 DNA sequence: TGTGCCAGCAGTTGGGGTGGAAGGAGTAGCGGGATAATCTGCACAGATACGCAGTATTTT.

The chain couples TRBV14 to TRBJ1-4; maybe TRBD1 (5 bases). This CDR3 contains 15 residues. CDR1 is SGHDN and CDR2 is FVKESK in the germline V gene. V was cut by 4 bases and J by 7 bases, with 16 bases left in between. CDR3 in DNA: TGTGCCAGCAGCCCCGGGACGGTGGAGGGTGAAAAACTGTTTTTT. Translation: CASSPGTVEGEKLFF. Full variable domain (missing parts from reference TRBV14 and TRBJ1-4): EAGVTQFPSHSVIEKGQTVTLRCDPISGHDNLYWYRRVMGKEIKFLLHFVKESKQDESGMPNNRFLAERTGGTYSTLKVQPAELEDSGVYFCASSPGTVEGEKLFFGSGTQLSVL.

V gene TRBV27 combines with J gene TRBJ2-1; 9 bases match TRBD2. Per the germline V gene, CDR1 is MNHEY and CDR2 is SMNVEV (reference sequence). The trim removed 2 bases at V and 12 bases at J, leaving 8 bases unmatched. The CDR3 spans 14 residues. The CDR3 is CASSLGTSPRWQFF. CDR3 nucleotide sequence: TGTGCCAGCAGTTTAGGGACTAGCCCCAGGTGGCAGTTCTTC.

The chain is built from TRBV10-2 and TRBJ2-7; TRBD1 agrees at 9 bases. The V gene end was trimmed by 6 bases and the J gene end by 3 bases; junction bases not matched to a gene: 6. This CDR3 region has 14 residues. Germline V gives CDR1 WSHSY, CDR2 SAAADI. This chain's CDR3 is CASRVGTGIYEQYF. As DNA, the CDR3 is TGCGCCAGCAGGGTGGGGACAGGGATCTACGAGCAGTACTTC.

The chain combines TRBV10-3 with TRBJ2-7; the D gene is possibly TRBD2 (6 bases). CDR1 is ENHRY and CDR2 is SYGVKD in the germline V gene. With 7 bases removed from V and 5 bases from J, the gap between germline ends came to 21 bases. There are 15 residues in the CDR3. The CDR3 DNA is TGTGCCATCAAAGGTTCGAGAGGAGGGGTGCACGAGCAGTACTTC. It codes for CAIKGSRGGVHEQYF.

This clone has a single count. CDR3 region: CASSVEGRGSDTQYF. In DNA, the CDR3 is TGTGCCAGCAGCGTTGAGGGCAGGGGGTCGGATACGCAGTATTTT. The V call is TRBV9, the J call TRBJ2-3; 7 bases agree with TRBD1. The CDR3 is made up of 15 amino acids. V gave up 2 bases and J gave up 6 bases; unmatched junction bases: 9. CDR1 is SGDLS, CDR2 YYNGEE, per germline.